These T cell receptor beta chains were read from a single sample in a study of blood T cell repertoires in COVID-19. Generated by immunoSEQ multiplex PCR, the TCRdb table keeps only in-frame clones and is missing some. The table shows under 200,000 clones, with about 86% occurring only once. The sequencing sample was made of PBMCs or T cells enriched from blood (not recorded which). These receptors all stem from a woman aged 50 to 60 in a cohort exposed to, infected with or recovered from COVID-19 (not recorded which). Both conserved end residues are part of each CDR3. A D gene is named only where the DNA matches it firmly. Not every row has a clone size; where given, it reads once, few, many or a size class.

j_call v_call clone_size d_call cdr3_nt cdr3_aa
TRBJ1-1 TRBV29-1 . . TGCAGCGTCCGGGGACTCCCGAACACTGAAGCTTTCTTT CSVRGLPNTEAFF
TRBJ2-5 TRBV28 . . TGTGCCAGCAGCTCTACTCCCGGGACTCATGAGACCCAGTACTTC CASSSTPGTHETQYF
TRBJ2-7 TRBV7-2 . . TGTGCCAGCAGCTCTAGCTCCTACGAGCAGTACTTC CASSSSSYEQYF
TRBJ1-1 TRBV5-1 . . TGCGCCAGCAGCTGGAGGGGTGGTGGCACTGAAGCTTTCTTT CASSWRGGGTEAFF
TRBJ1-3 TRBV24-1 . TRBD1 TGTGCCACCAGTGATACAGGGGGTGGAAACACCATATATTTT CATSDTGGGNTIYF
TRBJ2-3 TRBV7-2 . . TGTGCCAGCGGGCAGGACACAGATACGCAGTATTTT CASGQDTDTQYF
TRBJ2-1 TRBV6-2/TRBV6-3 . . TGTGCCAGCAGTTACTTGGTAGCCTCCTACAATGAGCAGTTCTTC CASSYLVASYNEQFF
TRBJ1-4 TRBV19 . . TGTGCCAGTAGCAAAACAGGGAACGAAAAACTGTTTTTT CASSKTGNEKLFF
TRBJ2-1 TRBV12-3/TRBV12-4 . . TGTGCCAGCAGCTCCCTGGGCCTCAATGAGCAGTTCTTC CASSSLGLNEQFF
TRBJ1-6 TRBV24-1 . TRBD1 TGTGCCACCAGTGATTCCCGCGGACAGGGTAGTTCACCCCTCCACTTT CATSDSRGQGSSPLHF
TRBJ2-2 TRBV28 once . TGTGCCAGCAGTTTATACAGGCTTGGAACCGGGGAGCTGTTTTTT CASSLYRLGTGELFF
TRBJ1-5 TRBV19 . . TGTGCCAGTGGGCCCCTCCGCGCCAATCAGCCCCAGCATTTT CASGPLRANQPQHF
TRBJ2-7 TRBV14 . TRBD1 TGTGCCAGCAGCCTTGGACAGGGCTTCCACGAGCAGTACTTC CASSLGQGFHEQYF
TRBJ1-2 TRBV11-2 . . TGTGCCAGCAGCCTGGGGGCAAACTATGGCTACACCTTC CASSLGANYGYTF
TRBJ2-5 TRBV2 . TRBD1 TGTGCCAGCAGGTCTGAAGGACAGGCCCAAGAGACCCAGTACTTC CASRSEGQAQETQYF
TRBJ1-2 TRBV20-1 once TRBD1 TGCAGTGCTAACAGGGGGAATGGCTACACCTTC CSANRGNGYTF
TRBJ2-7 TRBV18 . TRBD1 TGTGCCAGCTCTCCGCGCCCGGACCCTGACAGGGGTTACGAGCAGTACTTC CASSPRPDPDRGYEQYF
TRBJ1-2 TRBV9 . . TGTGCCAGCAGCGTAGACAGATCTAACTATGGCTACACCTTC CASSVDRSNYGYTF
TRBJ2-3 TRBV5-8 few . TGTGCCTCGGAGGGGTCCACAGATACGCAGTATTTT CASEGSTDTQYF
TRBJ1-2 TRBV4-1 . . TGCGCCAGCAGCCAAGATATCGGCAGGACTAACTATGGCTACACCTTC CASSQDIGRTNYGYTF
TRBJ1-6 TRBV9 . . TGTGCCAGCAGCGTAATGCAGGGGAATTCACCCCTCCACTTT CASSVMQGNSPLHF
TRBJ2-3 TRBV3-1/TRBV3-2 once TRBD2 TGTGCCAGCAGCCAAGATGTGGTAGCGGGGTACACAGATACGCAGTATTTT CASSQDVVAGYTDTQYF
TRBJ1-6 TRBV2 few . TGTGCCGAAGGGGATTCACCCCTCCACTTT CAEGDSPLHF
TRBJ2-3 TRBV30 few . TGTGCCTGGAGTGTACCTGGGGGGGCGAATACGCAGTATTTT CAWSVPGGANTQYF
TRBJ1-2 TRBV3-1/TRBV3-2 few . TGTGCCAGCAGCCGGGGCAGGGCCTATGGCTACACCTTC CASSRGRAYGYTF
TRBJ1-2 TRBV9 once TRBD1 TGTGCCAGCAGAGATGACAGGGCGTATGGCTACACCTTC CASRDDRAYGYTF
TRBJ2-5 TRBV7-2 . TRBD2 TGTGCCAGCAGCTTGGTCGGCGGGAGAGAGACCCAGTACTTC CASSLVGGRETQYF
TRBJ2-1 TRBV5-1 . TRBD1 TGCGCCAGCAGCTATAACCCGGGACAGTCCTACAATGAGCAGTTCTTC CASSYNPGQSYNEQFF
TRBJ1-4 TRBV20-1 . . TGCAGTGCTAGTGCGAGGGCCGATGAAAAACTGTTTTTT CSASARADEKLFF
TRBJ1-2 TRBV15 . TRBD1 TGTGCCACCAGCAGAGCCGAGACAGGGGGAGGTGGCTACACCTTC CATSRAETGGGGYTF
TRBJ1-2 TRBV18 . TRBD1 TGTGCCAGCTCACCGAAAGTACAGGGGGCTTATGGCTACACCTTC CASSPKVQGAYGYTF
TRBJ1-4 TRBV29-1 . . TGCAGCGTTGAGGCCAGCGGTGAAAAACTGTTTTTT CSVEASGEKLFF
TRBJ1-5 TRBV19 . TRBD1 TGTGCCAGTAGCATCCGGGACAGGGTTTTCCATTTT CASSIRDRVFHF
TRBJ1-2 TRBV10-3 . TRBD1 TGTGCCATCAGTGACCGGGACAGCTATAACTATGGCTACACCTTC CAISDRDSYNYGYTF
TRBJ2-6 TRBV10-3 . . TGTGCCATCAGTGGGGGTGTGGGCAGGGATGGGGCCAACGTCCTGACTTTC CAISGGVGRDGANVLTF
TRBJ2-3 TRBV18 . TRBD2 TGTGCCAGCTCATCGAGACTAGCGGGGGACCCCGGGGATACGCAGTATTTT CASSSRLAGDPGDTQYF
TRBJ1-1 TRBV9 . TRBD1 TGTGCCAGCAGCGCCGACCGGACAGGGGGATTCATGAACACTGAAGCTTTCTTT CASSADRTGGFMNTEAFF
TRBJ1-1 TRBV28 . TRBD1 TGTGCCAGCAGTGACAGGGCGGTTGGTGAAGCTTTCTTT CASSDRAVGEAFF
TRBJ2-7 TRBV9 . . TGTGCCAGCAGCGTAGGATCAGGGATCGGTTTAGAGCAGTACTTC CASSVGSGIGLEQYF
TRBJ2-5 TRBV7-2 once TRBD1 TGTGCCAGCAGCTTAGCGAGGGAGGGGACAGGGGGCCAGTACTTC CASSLAREGTGGQYF
TRBJ1-5 TRBV12-3/TRBV12-4 few . TGTGCCAGCAGTTTAGGTGAGGGAGCCCAGCATTTT CASSLGEGAQHF
TRBJ1-5 TRBV7-3 . . TGTGCCAGCAGCCCGGACAGAAATCAGCCCCAGCATTTT CASSPDRNQPQHF
TRBJ1-4 TRBV7-9 few TRBD1 TGTGCCAGCAGCGAAACAGGGGGCGCAACCGAAAAACTGTTTTTT CASSETGGATEKLFF
TRBJ1-2 TRBV28 . TRBD1 TGTGCCAGCAGGCAACAGGGGGCTGAGAGTGGCTACACCTTC CASRQQGAESGYTF
TRBJ2-1 TRBV11-2 . TRBD2 TGTGCCAGCCAACGACTAGCGGGGGACAATGAGCAGTTCTTC CASQRLAGDNEQFF
TRBJ1-6 TRBV2 once TRBD1 TGTGCCAGCACCGGACAGGTTGGTTCACCCCTCCACTTT CASTGQVGSPLHF
TRBJ2-1 TRBV5-8 . . TGTGCCAGCAGCTTGGCCCTATGGCTCAGGGTCTCCTACAATGAGCAGTTCTTC CASSLALWLRVSYNEQFF
TRBJ2-7 TRBV19 once . TGTGCCAGTAGTCCACAGGGTTACGAGCAGTACTTC CASSPQGYEQYF
TRBJ1-4 TRBV30 . . TGTGCCTGGAGGGACAAAGGGTGGGAAAAACTGTTTTTT CAWRDKGWEKLFF
TRBJ2-2 TRBV14 . TRBD1 TGTGCCAGCAGCCAGAACCCGGGACAGGGGAGAGTCGGGGAGCTGTTTTTT CASSQNPGQGRVGELFF
TRBJ2-1 TRBV5-6 few TRBD1 TGTGCCAGCAGCCCCCGGGACAGGGAGGGTGAGCAGTTCTTC CASSPRDREGEQFF
TRBJ1-5 TRBV15 . . TGTGCCACCAGCAGAGACAGGGTAGGGGCATCTCCTCAGCCCCAGCATTTT CATSRDRVGASPQPQHF
TRBJ2-7 TRBV29-1 . TRBD1 TGCAGCGCAGGGACAGGGGTCTACGAGCAGTACTTC CSAGTGVYEQYF
TRBJ1-1 TRBV6-1 . . TGTGCCAGCAGTGAGGGTGAAGCGGCTTTCTTT CASSEGEAAFF
TRBJ2-1 TRBV5-1 once TRBD1 TGCGCCAGCAGCTTGCAACAGGGGGCCAATGAGCAGTTCTTC CASSLQQGANEQFF